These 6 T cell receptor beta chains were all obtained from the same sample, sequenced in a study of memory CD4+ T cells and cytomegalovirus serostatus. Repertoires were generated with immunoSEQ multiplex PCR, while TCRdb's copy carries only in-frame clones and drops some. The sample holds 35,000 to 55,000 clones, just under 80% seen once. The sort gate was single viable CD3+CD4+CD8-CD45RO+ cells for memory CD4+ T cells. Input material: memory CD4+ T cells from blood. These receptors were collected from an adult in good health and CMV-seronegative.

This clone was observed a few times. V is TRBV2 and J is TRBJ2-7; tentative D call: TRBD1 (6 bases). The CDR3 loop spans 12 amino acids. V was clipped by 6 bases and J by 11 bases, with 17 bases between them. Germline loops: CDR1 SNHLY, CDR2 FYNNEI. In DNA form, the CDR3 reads TGTGCCAGCAGACCAGGGCCCAAGGGGGAGTACTTC. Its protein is CASRPGPKGEYF.

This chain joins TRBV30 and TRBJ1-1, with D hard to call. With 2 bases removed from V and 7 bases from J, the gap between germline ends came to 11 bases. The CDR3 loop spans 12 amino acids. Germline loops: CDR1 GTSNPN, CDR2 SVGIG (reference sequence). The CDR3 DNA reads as TGTGCCTGGAGTAATCAAAGGAGTGAAGCTTTCTTT. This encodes CAWSNQRSEAFF.

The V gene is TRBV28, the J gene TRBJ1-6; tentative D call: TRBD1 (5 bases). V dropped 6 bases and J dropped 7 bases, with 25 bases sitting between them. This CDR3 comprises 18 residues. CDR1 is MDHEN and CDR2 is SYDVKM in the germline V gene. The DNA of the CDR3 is TGTGCCAGCAGACCAGCCCTCTTTAGGGGACGGTCAAATTCACCCCTCCACTTT. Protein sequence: CASRPALFRGRSNSPLHF.

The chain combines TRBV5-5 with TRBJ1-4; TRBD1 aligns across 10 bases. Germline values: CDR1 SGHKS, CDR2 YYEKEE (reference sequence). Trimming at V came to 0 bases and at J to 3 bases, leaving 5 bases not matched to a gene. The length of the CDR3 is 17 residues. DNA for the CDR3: TGTGCCAGCAGCTTGGGGGACAGGGGAACGGCTAATGAAAAACTGTTTTTT. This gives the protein CASSLGDRGTANEKLFF. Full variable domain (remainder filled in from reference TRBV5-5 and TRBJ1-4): DAGVTQSPTHLIKTRGQQVTLRCSPISGHKSVSWYQQVLGQGPQFIFQYYEKEERGRGNFPDRFSARQFPNYSSELNVNALLLGDSALYLCASSLGDRGTANEKLFFGSGTQLSVL.

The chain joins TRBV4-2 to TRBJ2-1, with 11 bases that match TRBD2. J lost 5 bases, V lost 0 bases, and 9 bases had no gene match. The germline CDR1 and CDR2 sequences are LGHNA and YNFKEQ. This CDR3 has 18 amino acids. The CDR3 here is CASSQDRTLGLADNEQFF. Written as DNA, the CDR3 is TGTGCCAGCAGCCAAGACCGTACACTGGGACTAGCGGACAATGAGCAGTTCTTC.

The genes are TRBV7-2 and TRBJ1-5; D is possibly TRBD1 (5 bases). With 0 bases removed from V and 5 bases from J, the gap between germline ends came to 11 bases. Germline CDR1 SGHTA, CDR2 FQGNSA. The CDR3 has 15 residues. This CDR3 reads CASSLAWSGYQPQHF. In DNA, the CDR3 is TGTGCCAGCAGCTTAGCTTGGTCAGGGTATCAGCCCCAGCATTTT. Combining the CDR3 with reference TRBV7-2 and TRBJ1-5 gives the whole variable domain GAGVSQSPSNKVTEKGKDVELRCDPISGHTALYWYRQSLGQGLEFLIYFQGNSAPDKSGLPSDRFSAERTGGSVSTLTIQRTQQEDSAVYLCASSLAWSGYQPQHFGDGTRLSIL.